The next 3 T cell receptor beta chains were all read from a single sample in a study of cytomegalovirus exposure and HLA in healthy donors. Primers included in the PCR were 60 Vbeta and 13 Jbeta primers. The data were produced by immunoSEQ multiplex PCR, yet TCRdb's version contains in-frame clones alone and is incomplete. The data hold some 190,000 clones, with 70% to 80% observed a single time. Sample: PBMCs. The receptors here all came from a man aged 18 to 29 in good health and CMV-seronegative.

The chain uses TRBV18 and TRBJ1-1; D uncertain. The CDR3 is made up of 14 amino acids. Between the trimmed V and J ends, which lost 4 bases and 1 base, there was a span of 10 bases. CDR1 KGHSH and CDR2 LQKENI come from the germline V gene. The CDR3 sequence is CASSRAGPNTEAFF. The CDR3 region has the DNA TGTGCCAGCTCACGAGCTGGGCCGAACACTGAAGCTTTCTTT.

This clone was seen a few times. The chain combines TRBV15 with TRBJ2-7; no reliable D call. The CDR3 runs to 14 residues. Trimming took 4 bases from V and 0 from J, leaving 10 bases between them. Looked up from germline, CDR1 is LNHNV and CDR2 is YYDKDF (reference sequence). CDR3 loop: CATSILSSSYEQYF. The CDR3, as DNA: TGTGCCACCAGCATACTTAGCAGCTCCTACGAGCAGTACTTC.

V and J are TRBV28 and TRBJ2-7; D perhaps matches TRBD2 (6 bases). This CDR3 comprises 12 residues. Trimming removed 8 bases from V and 7 bases from J, with 15 bases in between. Germline CDR1 MDHEN, CDR2 SYDVKM. The CDR3 nucleotides read TGTGCCAGCGGGGGGTCCCTGGGGGAGCAGTACTTC. This encodes CASGGSLGEQYF. The variable domain in full, completed from reference TRBV28 and TRBJ2-7, reads DVKVTQSSRYLVKRTGEKVFLECVQDMDHENMFWYRQDPGLGLRLIYFSYDVKMKEKGDIPEGYSVSREKKERFSLILESASTNQTSMYLCASGGSLGEQYFGPGTRLTVT.